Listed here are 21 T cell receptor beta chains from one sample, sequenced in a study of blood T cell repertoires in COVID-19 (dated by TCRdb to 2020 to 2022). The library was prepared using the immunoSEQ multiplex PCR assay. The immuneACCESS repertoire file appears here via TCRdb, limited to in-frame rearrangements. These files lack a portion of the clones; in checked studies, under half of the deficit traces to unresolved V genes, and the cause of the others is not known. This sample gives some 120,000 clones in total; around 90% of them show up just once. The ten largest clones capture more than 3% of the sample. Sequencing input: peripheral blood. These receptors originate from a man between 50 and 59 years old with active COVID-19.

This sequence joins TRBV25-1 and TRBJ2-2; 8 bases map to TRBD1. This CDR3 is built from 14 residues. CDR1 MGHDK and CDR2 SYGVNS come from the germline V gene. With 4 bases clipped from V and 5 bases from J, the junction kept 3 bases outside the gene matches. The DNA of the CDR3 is TGTGCCAGCAGTGCGACAGGGGAAACCGGGGAGCTGTTTTTT. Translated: CASSATGETGELFF.

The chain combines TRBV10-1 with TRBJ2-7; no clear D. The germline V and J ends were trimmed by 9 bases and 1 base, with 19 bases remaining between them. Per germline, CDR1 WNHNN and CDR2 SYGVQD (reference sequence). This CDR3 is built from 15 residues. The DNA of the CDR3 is TGCGCCAGTTGTTTGGCCTGCCCTCGTTCCTACGAGCAGTACTTC. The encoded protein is CASCLACPRSYEQYF.

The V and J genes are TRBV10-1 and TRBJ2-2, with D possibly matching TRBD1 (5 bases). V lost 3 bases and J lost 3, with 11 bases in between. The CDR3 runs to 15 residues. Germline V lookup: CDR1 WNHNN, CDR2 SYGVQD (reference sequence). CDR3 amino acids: CASSEGRADTGELFF. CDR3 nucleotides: TGCGCCAGCAGTGAAGGCAGGGCCGACACCGGGGAGCTGTTTTTT.

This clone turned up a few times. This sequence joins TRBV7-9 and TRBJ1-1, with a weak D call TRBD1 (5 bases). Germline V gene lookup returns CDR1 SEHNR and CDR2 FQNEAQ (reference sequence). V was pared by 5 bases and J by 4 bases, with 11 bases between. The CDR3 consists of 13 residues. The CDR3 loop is CASSAQVSTEAFF. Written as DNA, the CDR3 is TGTGCCAGCAGCGCACAGGTCAGCACTGAAGCTTTCTTT.

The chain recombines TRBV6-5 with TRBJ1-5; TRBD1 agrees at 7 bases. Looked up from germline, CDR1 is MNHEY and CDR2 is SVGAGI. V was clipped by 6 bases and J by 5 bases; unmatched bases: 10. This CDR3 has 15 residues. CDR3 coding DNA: TGTGCCAGCAGCTCTCGACAGGGATATGATCAGCCCCAGCATTTT. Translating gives CASSSRQGYDQPQHF.

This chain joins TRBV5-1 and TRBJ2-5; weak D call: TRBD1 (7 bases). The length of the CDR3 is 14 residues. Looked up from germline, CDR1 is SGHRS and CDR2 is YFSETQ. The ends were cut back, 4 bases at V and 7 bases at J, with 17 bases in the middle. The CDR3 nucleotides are TGCGCCAGCAGCGGCGGGACAGTCCGGGGGACCCAGTACTTC. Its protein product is CASSGGTVRGTQYF.

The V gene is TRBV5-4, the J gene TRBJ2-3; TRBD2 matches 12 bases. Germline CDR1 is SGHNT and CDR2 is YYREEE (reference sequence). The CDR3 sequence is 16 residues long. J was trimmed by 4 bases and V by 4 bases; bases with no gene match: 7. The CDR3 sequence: CASSSSLAGGADTQYF. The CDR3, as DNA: TGTGCCAGCAGCAGCTCCCTAGCGGGGGGGGCAGATACGCAGTATTTT.

DNA of the CDR3: TGCGCCAGCAGCCTACTGCGCATTCGGGGACAGGAAAACACTGAAGCTTTCTTT. Protein: CASSLLRIRGQENTEAFF. The chain joins TRBV4-1 to TRBJ1-1; TRBD1 matches at 8 bases. With 4 bases clipped from V and 2 bases from J, the junction kept 15 bases outside the gene matches. The CDR3 has 18 residues. The V gene's germline CDR1 is MGHRA and CDR2 YSYEKL.

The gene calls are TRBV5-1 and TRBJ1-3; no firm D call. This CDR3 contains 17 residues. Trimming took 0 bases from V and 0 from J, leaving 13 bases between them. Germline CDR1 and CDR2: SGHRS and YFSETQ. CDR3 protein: CASSLGYRSTSGNTIYF. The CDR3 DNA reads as TGCGCCAGCAGCTTGGGTTACCGGTCAACCTCTGGAAACACCATATATTTT.

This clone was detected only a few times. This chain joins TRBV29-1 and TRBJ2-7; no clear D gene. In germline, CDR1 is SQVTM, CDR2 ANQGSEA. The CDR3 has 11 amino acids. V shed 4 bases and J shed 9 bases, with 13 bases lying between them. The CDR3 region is CSVVYATGQYF. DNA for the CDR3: TGCAGCGTTGTGTATGCGACGGGGCAGTACTTC.

The CDR3 here is CASSLGSGPGANVLTF. In nucleotides, the CDR3 is TGCGCCAGCAGCTTAGGATCAGGGCCCGGGGCCAACGTCCTGACTTTC. The gene calls are TRBV5-1 and TRBJ2-6; D perhaps matches TRBD1 (5 bases). Germline CDR1 is SGHRS and CDR2 is YFSETQ. V lost 2 bases to trimming and J lost 4 bases, with 13 bases between them. The CDR3 extends over 16 amino acids.

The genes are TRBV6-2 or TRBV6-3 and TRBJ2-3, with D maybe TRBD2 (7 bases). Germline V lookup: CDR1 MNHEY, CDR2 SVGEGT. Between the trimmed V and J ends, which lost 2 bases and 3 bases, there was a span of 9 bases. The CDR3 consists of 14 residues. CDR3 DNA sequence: TGTGCCAGCAGTTACGGGGGGGCAACAGATACGCAGTATTTT. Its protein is CASSYGGATDTQYF.

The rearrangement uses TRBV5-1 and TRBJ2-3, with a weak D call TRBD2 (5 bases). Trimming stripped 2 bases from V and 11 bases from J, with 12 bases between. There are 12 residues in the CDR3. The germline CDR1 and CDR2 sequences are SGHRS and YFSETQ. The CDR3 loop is CASSLPSGGQYF. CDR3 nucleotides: TGCGCCAGCAGCTTACCGAGCGGAGGGCAGTATTTT. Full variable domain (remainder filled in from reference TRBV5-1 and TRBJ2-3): KAGVTQTPRYLIKTRGQQVTLSCSPISGHRSVSWYQQTPGQGLQFLFEYFSETQRNKGNFPGRFSGRQFSNSRSEMNVSTLELGDSALYLCASSLPSGGQYFGPGTRLTVL.

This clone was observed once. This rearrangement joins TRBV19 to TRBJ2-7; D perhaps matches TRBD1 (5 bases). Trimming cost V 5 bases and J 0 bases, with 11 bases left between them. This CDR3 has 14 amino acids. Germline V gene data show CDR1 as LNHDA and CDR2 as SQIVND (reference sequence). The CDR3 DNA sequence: TGTGCCAGTAGTCCATACAGGAACTCCTACGAGCAGTACTTC. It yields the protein CASSPYRNSYEQYF.

CDR3 coding DNA: TGTGCCAGTACTGGGCAGGGGGGTTCACCCCTCCACTTT. This sequence encodes CASTGQGGSPLHF. V gene TRBV19 combines with J gene TRBJ1-6, with TRBD1 identical over 7 bases. V lost 7 bases, J lost 9 bases, and 6 bases stayed unmatched. The CDR3 totals 13 residues. Germline CDR1 is LNHDA and CDR2 is SQIVND (reference sequence).

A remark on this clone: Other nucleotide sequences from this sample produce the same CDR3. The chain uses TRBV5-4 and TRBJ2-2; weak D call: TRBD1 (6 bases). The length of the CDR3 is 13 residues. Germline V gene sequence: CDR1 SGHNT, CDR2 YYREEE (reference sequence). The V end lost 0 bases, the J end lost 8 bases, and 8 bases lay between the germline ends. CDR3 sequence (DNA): TGTGCCAGCAGCTTGGTGGGGGCGGGGGAGCTGTTTTTT. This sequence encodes CASSLVGAGELFF.

The CDR3 bases are TGTGCCAGCAGTGAGGGACAGGGCGGTTCACCCCTCCACTTT. Its translation is CASSEGQGGSPLHF. The chain joins TRBV2 to TRBJ1-6; TRBD1 agrees at 9 bases. The CDR3 spans 14 residues. Germline V gives CDR1 SNHLY, CDR2 FYNNEI. The V gene end was trimmed by 3 bases and the J gene end by 9 bases; junction bases not matched to a gene: 3.

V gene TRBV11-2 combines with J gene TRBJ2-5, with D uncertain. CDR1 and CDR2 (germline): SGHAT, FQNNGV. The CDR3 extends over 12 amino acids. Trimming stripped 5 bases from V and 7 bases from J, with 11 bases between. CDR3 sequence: CASSPFRGTQYF. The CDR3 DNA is TGTGCCAGCAGCCCCTTTCGAGGGACCCAGTACTTC.

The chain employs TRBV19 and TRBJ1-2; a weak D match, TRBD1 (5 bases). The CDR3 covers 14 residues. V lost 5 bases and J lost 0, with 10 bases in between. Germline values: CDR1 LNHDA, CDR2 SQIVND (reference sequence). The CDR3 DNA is TGTGCCAGTAGTCACCGGACAACTAACTATGGCTACACCTTC. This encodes CASSHRTTNYGYTF.

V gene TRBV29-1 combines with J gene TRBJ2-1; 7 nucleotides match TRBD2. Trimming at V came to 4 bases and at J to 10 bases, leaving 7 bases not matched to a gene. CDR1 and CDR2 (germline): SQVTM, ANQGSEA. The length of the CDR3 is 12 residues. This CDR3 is CSVGGGSTEQFF. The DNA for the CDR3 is TGCAGCGTTGGGGGCGGGAGCACCGAGCAGTTCTTC.

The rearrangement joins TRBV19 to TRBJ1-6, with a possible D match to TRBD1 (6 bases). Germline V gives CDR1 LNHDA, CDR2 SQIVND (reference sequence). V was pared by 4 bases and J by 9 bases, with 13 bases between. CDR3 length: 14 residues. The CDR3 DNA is TGTGCCAGTAGTACGACAGGCCGCGGTTCACCCCTCCACTTT. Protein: CASSTTGRGSPLHF.